Each of the 26 T cell receptor beta chains below was sequenced from the same sample in a study of T cell responses to AZD1222 COVID-19 vaccine. Method: immunoSEQ multiplex PCR; TCRdb's copy keeps in-frame clones and lacks some. The data hold approximately 150,000 clones, with about 90% observed a single time. Specimen: peripheral blood, collected 28 days after the second AZD1222 dose. Every receptor here comes from an adult who received the AZD1222 COVID-19 vaccine.

The rearrangement joins TRBV6-2 or TRBV6-3 to TRBJ2-5; TRBD2 is a possible D gene (7 bases). The germline CDR1 and CDR2 sequences are MNHEY and SVGEGT. This CDR3 has 14 amino acids. Trimming shortened V by 8 bases and J by 5 bases, and 18 bases separated the two germline ends. In DNA, the CDR3 is TGTGCCAGCGGCCGGGGAGGGGGTCAGGAGACCCAGTACTTC. Translating it yields CASGRGGGQETQYF.

The V call is TRBV4-2, the J call TRBJ2-1; 11 nucleotides match TRBD2. The V segment lost 4 bases and the J segment 3 bases; nucleotides outside the gene matches: 2. Germline CDR1 is LGHNA and CDR2 is YNFKEQ. CDR3 length: 15 amino acids. This CDR3 reads CASSLTSGGYNEQFF. CDR3 bases: TGTGCCAGCAGCCTAACTAGCGGGGGCTACAATGAGCAGTTCTTC.

The J gene is TRBJ1-5, the V gene TRBV6-5; D unclear. Germline CDR1 and CDR2: MNHEY and SVGAGI. The length of the CDR3 is 13 residues. V lost 7 bases and J lost 6, with 13 bases in between. This CDR3 reads CASTEGNGQPQHF. CDR3 nucleotides: TGTGCCAGCACGGAAGGGAACGGTCAGCCCCAGCATTTT.

The chain carries TRBV18 and TRBJ1-1, with 7 bases lining up with TRBD1. The CDR3 spans 14 residues. CDR1 is KGHSH, CDR2 LQKENI, per germline. V was pared by 3 bases and J by 3 bases, with 4 bases of the junction left unmatched. The CDR3 spells CASSPRDRDTEAFF. The CDR3 DNA follows: TGTGCCAGCTCACCTAGAGACAGGGACACTGAAGCTTTCTTT.

V gene TRBV2 combines with J gene TRBJ2-1, with TRBD1 identical over 7 bases. The J segment lost 7 bases and the V segment lost 5 bases, leaving 20 bases of the junction unmatched. CDR3 length: 18 residues. Germline V gives CDR1 SNHLY, CDR2 FYNNEI. CDR3 sequence (DNA): TGTGCCAGCAGTCATAACAGGGGCTCCGTGCCCTGGGAGAATGAGCAGTTCTTC. Its protein is CASSHNRGSVPWENEQFF. Full variable domain (rest looked up from reference TRBV2 and TRBJ2-1): EPEVTQTPSHQVTQMGQEVILRCVPISNHLYFYWYRQILGQKVEFLVSFYNNEISEKSEIFDDQFSVERPDGSNFTLKIRSTKLEDSAMYFCASSHNRGSVPWENEQFFGPGTRLTVL.

The V gene is TRBV19, the J gene TRBJ1-3; no clear D gene. Deletions cut 10 bases from V and 0 bases from J, with 4 bases between. The germline V gene has CDR1 LNHDA and CDR2 SQIVND (reference sequence). This CDR3 comprises 11 residues. The CDR3 DNA reads TGTGCCACCGACTCTGGAAACACCATATATTTT. It is translated as CATDSGNTIYF.

The chain recombines TRBV29-1 with TRBJ1-3; D is uncertain. Trimming pared 4 bases from V and 0 bases from J, leaving 13 bases between. The germline gives CDR1 SQVTM, CDR2 ANQGSEA. This CDR3 spans 15 amino acids. CDR3 in amino acids: CSVAQDSSSGNTIYF. The CDR3 DNA is TGCAGCGTTGCCCAGGACTCGAGCTCTGGAAACACCATATATTTT. The full variable domain, completed using reference TRBV29-1 and TRBJ1-3, is SAVISQKPSRDICQRGTSLTIQCQVDSQVTMMFWYRQQPGQSLTLIATANQGSEATYESGFVIDKFPISRPNLTFSTLTVSNMSPEDSSIYLCSVAQDSSSGNTIYFGEGSWLTVV.

The chain carries TRBV19 and TRBJ2-7; TRBD2 is a possible D gene (6 bases). Trimming took off 5 bases at V and 2 bases at J, with 13 bases between the two ends. The CDR3 totals 14 residues. Looked up from germline, CDR1 is LNHDA and CDR2 is SQIVND (reference sequence). The CDR3, as DNA: TGTGCCAGTAGTGCCCAGGAGGGGCCCTACGAGCAGTACTTC. Translation: CASSAQEGPYEQYF.

This chain joins TRBV6-5 and TRBJ2-7; a possible D gene is TRBD1 (5 bases). V was shortened by 8 bases and J by 3 bases, with 11 bases between the two germline ends. Per germline, CDR1 MNHEY and CDR2 SVGAGI. This CDR3 spans 12 amino acids. CDR3 sequence reads: CASFLQVYEQYF. In nucleotides, the CDR3 is TGTGCCAGCTTTCTACAGGTCTACGAGCAGTACTTC.

The chain has TRBV6-1 and TRBJ1-3; a weak D match, TRBD1 (5 bases). V was shortened by 3 bases and J by 3 bases, with 12 bases between the two germline ends. Per germline, CDR1 MNHNS and CDR2 SASEGT. This CDR3 is built from 15 residues. The CDR3 nucleotides are TGTGCCAGCAGTGATGGGGCAGGCCTTGGAAACACCATATATTTT. Its translation: CASSDGAGLGNTIYF.

The chain links TRBV5-4 to TRBJ2-7, with D unclear. CDR1 is SGHNT, CDR2 YYREEE, per germline (reference sequence). CDR3 length: 15 residues. V was clipped by 3 bases and J by 2 bases, with 15 bases between them. The CDR3 sequence: CASSSHSPDPYEQYF. The CDR3 region has the DNA TGTGCCAGCAGCTCCCATTCTCCTGACCCCTACGAGCAGTACTTC.

This chain connects TRBV7-9 to TRBJ1-3; D is unclear. V dropped 6 bases and J dropped 0 bases, with 12 bases sitting between them. The CDR3 runs 15 residues. The germline V gene encodes CDR1 SEHNR and CDR2 FQNEAQ (reference sequence). CDR3 amino acids: CASRSDTSSGNTIYF. CDR3 in DNA: TGTGCCAGCAGATCCGACACAAGCTCTGGAAACACCATATATTTT.

The chain recombines TRBV5-4 with TRBJ1-1; tentative D call: TRBD1 (5 bases). Trimming pared 4 bases from V and 0 bases from J, leaving 13 bases between. Germline CDR1 SGHNT, CDR2 YYREEE (reference sequence). This CDR3 spans 15 amino acids. The CDR3: CASSPKGRMNTEAFF. The DNA of the CDR3 is TGTGCCAGCAGCCCGAAGGGGCGGATGAACACTGAAGCTTTCTTT.

The genes are TRBV19 and TRBJ2-1; possible D gene TRBD1, 6 bases. Germline V gene data show CDR1 as LNHDA and CDR2 as SQIVND (reference sequence). The CDR3 contains 14 residues. Trimming stripped 3 bases from V and 3 bases from J, with 9 bases between. The CDR3 DNA is TGTGCCAGTAGTATGACAGGTTTCTACAATGAGCAGTTCTTC. Its translation is CASSMTGFYNEQFF.

J is TRBJ1-1 and V is TRBV5-5, with no clear D. Germline V gene lookup returns CDR1 SGHKS and CDR2 YYEKEE (reference sequence). Trimming stripped 3 bases from V and 1 base from J, with 13 bases between. This CDR3 contains 15 residues. The CDR3 DNA sequence: TGTGCCAGCAGCTCTCAGGCCCTTAGGAACACTGAAGCTTTCTTT. The encoded protein is CASSSQALRNTEAFF.

The rearrangement joins TRBV21-1 to TRBJ2-1; TRBD1, the D gene given by the table, was not confirmed from the DNA. TRBV21-1 is a documented pseudogene. The CDR3 spans 16 residues. The CDR3 coding sequence is TGTGCCAGCAGCAAAGATTATCGGACAGGGAACAATGAGCAGTTCTTC. Its translation is CASSKDYRTGNNEQFF.

This sequence joins TRBV6-1 and TRBJ2-7, with D possibly called TRBD1 or TRBD2 (5 bases each). Trimming removed 5 bases at V and 5 bases at J, with 16 bases between. The CDR3 length is 14 residues. Germline CDR1 is MNHNS and CDR2 is SASEGT. The CDR3 protein is CASSYGTVVNEQYF. The CDR3, as DNA: TGTGCCAGCAGTTATGGGACGGTGGTGAACGAGCAGTACTTC.

Here the CDR3 reads CASAQKGVLTDTQYF. CDR3 nucleotide sequence: TGTGCCAGCGCTCAGAAGGGGGTCCTCACAGATACGCAGTATTTT. The chain links TRBV2 to TRBJ2-3; TRBD1 is a possible D gene (6 bases). Germline V CDR1 and CDR2: SNHLY, FYNNEI. Trimming pared 8 bases from V and 2 bases from J, leaving 17 bases between. The CDR3 runs 15 residues. The full variable domain, completed using reference TRBV2 and TRBJ2-3, is EPEVTQTPSHQVTQMGQEVILRCVPISNHLYFYWYRQILGQKVEFLVSFYNNEISEKSEIFDDQFSVERPDGSNFTLKIRSTKLEDSAMYFCASAQKGVLTDTQYFGPGTRLTVL.

This clone was detected only a few times. The gene calls are TRBV19 and TRBJ2-1; 7 bases fit TRBD2. This CDR3 has 16 amino acids. CDR1 and CDR2 (germline): LNHDA, SQIVND (reference sequence). Germline trimming cut 5 bases from V and 4 bases from J; bases unmatched to any gene: 11. CDR3 sequence (DNA): TGTGCCAGTAGTTTGGAGCGGGACGGCGGATACAATGAGCAGTTCTTC. Translation: CASSLERDGGYNEQFF.

This chain joins TRBV18 and TRBJ1-4; D not resolved. Trimming shortened V by 3 bases and J by 8 bases, and 13 bases separated the two germline ends. The CDR3 runs 14 residues. The germline V gene has CDR1 KGHSH and CDR2 LQKENI. The CDR3, as DNA: TGTGCCAGCTCACCGGAAGGGTTTAGGGAAAAACTGTTTTTT. The encoded protein is CASSPEGFREKLFF.

The rearrangement joins TRBV25-1 to TRBJ2-5, with 10 bases lining up with TRBD1. Germline assignment: CDR1 MGHDK and CDR2 SYGVNS. This CDR3 contains 15 residues. The J segment lost 4 bases and the V segment lost 5 bases, leaving 7 bases of the junction unmatched. The CDR3 DNA reads TGTGCCAGCAGTACGACAGGGGGCGGCGGAGAGACCCAGTACTTC. Translation gives CASSTTGGGGETQYF. Combining the CDR3 with reference TRBV25-1 and TRBJ2-5 gives the whole variable domain EADIYQTPRYLVIGTGKKITLECSQTMGHDKMYWYQQDPGMELHLIHYSYGVNSTEKGDLSSESTVSRIRTEHFPLTLESARPSHTSQYLCASSTTGGGGETQYFGPGTRLLVL.

The chain uses TRBV6-4 and TRBJ1-2; D unclear. Trimming shortened V by 4 bases and J by 0 bases, and 18 bases separated the two germline ends. Germline V CDR1 and CDR2: MRHNA, SNTAGT. CDR3 size: 17 residues. CDR3 in amino acids: CASSVDPRSGANYGYTF. In DNA form, the CDR3 reads TGTGCCAGCAGTGTAGATCCTCGGTCAGGAGCTAACTATGGCTACACCTTC.

The rearrangement joins TRBV29-1 to TRBJ1-1; tentatively, D is TRBD1 (5 bases). Between the trimmed V and J ends, which lost 7 bases and 0 bases, there was a span of 12 bases. This CDR3 comprises 13 residues. Germline values: CDR1 SQVTM, CDR2 ANQGSEA. For the CDR3, the DNA is TGCAGCGCCGCCAGGGTTCTGAACACTGAAGCTTTCTTT. Translated: CSAARVLNTEAFF. The full variable domain, completed using reference TRBV29-1 and TRBJ1-1, is SAVISQKPSRDICQRGTSLTIQCQVDSQVTMMFWYRQQPGQSLTLIATANQGSEATYESGFVIDKFPISRPNLTFSTLTVSNMSPEDSSIYLCSAARVLNTEAFFGQGTRLTVV.

The V call is TRBV7-8, the J call TRBJ1-1; D remains unclear. CDR1 and CDR2 (germline): SGHVS, FQNEAQ. The length of the CDR3 is 14 residues. The V gene lost 5 bases and the J gene lost 1 base, with 11 bases spanning the gap. CDR3: CASSRRDTNTEAFF. The CDR3 nucleotides are TGTGCCAGCAGCAGGAGGGATACGAACACTGAAGCTTTCTTT.

In its sample, this clone was seen once. J is TRBJ2-3 and V is TRBV4-2; 10 bases align to TRBD1. Germline V gene data show CDR1 as LGHNA and CDR2 as YNFKEQ. The ends lost 3 bases at V and 1 base at J; junction bases unmatched: 4. The CDR3 contains 16 residues. The CDR3 sequence: CASSQLGTGGTDTQYF. The CDR3 region has the DNA TGTGCCAGCAGCCAGCTCGGGACAGGGGGCACAGATACGCAGTATTTT.

This chain connects TRBV18 to TRBJ1-2, with 9 bases identical to TRBD1. Germline loops: CDR1 KGHSH, CDR2 LQKENI. This CDR3 is built from 17 residues. The V segment lost 3 bases and the J segment 2 bases; nucleotides outside the gene matches: 10. CDR3: CASSPPGQGAINYGYTF. The CDR3 region has the DNA TGTGCCAGCTCACCGCCGGGACAGGGCGCTATAAACTATGGCTACACCTTC.